These 15 T cell receptor beta chains came from one sample sequenced in a study of CD8 T cells in ankylosing spondylitis. TCRdb itself ran the 5' RACE reads through MiXCR, one entry per CDR3 protein. The sample holds 150,000 to 200,000 distinct CDR3 sequences; about 18% are singletons and the top ten take 7.8%. Sequencing input: blood, either unsorted or a sorted T cell fraction (not recorded which). These receptors all stem from a male donor with ankylosing spondylitis or in good health (not recorded which).

There are a few counts of this clonotype. The V gene is TRBV3-1, the J gene TRBJ1-1; 8 nucleotides agree with TRBD1. The trim removed 4 bases at V and 3 bases at J, leaving 10 bases unmatched. This CDR3 comprises 16 residues. Germline-derived CDR1 and CDR2 are LGHDT and YNNKEL (reference sequence). CDR3 residues: CASSLAWTGTDTEAFF. CDR3 nucleotides: TGTGCCAGCAGCCTCGCCTGGACAGGGACGGACACTGAAGCTTTCTTT.

This chain uses TRBV12-3 or TRBV12-4 with TRBJ2-7; TRBD1 is a possible D gene (5 bases). The length of the CDR3 is 12 residues. With 3 bases removed from V and 3 bases from J, the gap between germline ends came to 6 bases. CDR3 residues: CASSLDIYEQYF. The CDR3 nucleotides are TGTGCCAGCAGTTTGGACATCTACGAGCAGTACTTC.

The V and J genes are TRBV28 and TRBJ2-2; 8 positions match TRBD2. The J segment lost 0 bases and the V segment lost 3 bases, leaving 3 bases of the junction unmatched. This CDR3 has 16 amino acids. Germline-derived CDR1 and CDR2 are MDHEN and SYDVKM. In DNA form, the CDR3 reads TGTGCCAGCAGTTTGAGCGGGAGAACGAACACCGGGGAGCTGTTTTTT. Its translation: CASSLSGRTNTGELFF. The whole variable domain, remainder taken from reference TRBV28 and TRBJ2-2, is DVKVTQSSRYLVKRTGEKVFLECVQDMDHENMFWYRQDPGLGLRLIYFSYDVKMKEKGDIPEGYSVSREKKERFSLILESASTNQTSMYLCASSLSGRTNTGELFFGEGSRLTVL.

This clonotype has a count of ten or more. The rearrangement uses TRBV5-1 and TRBJ1-1, with TRBD1 matching over 7 bases. V dropped 2 bases and J dropped 1; count of bases not matched to a gene: 5. CDR1 and CDR2 (germline): SGHRS, YFSETQ. The length of the CDR3 is 15 residues. CDR3 amino acids: CASSFGQVENTEAFF. The CDR3 DNA reads as TGCGCCAGCAGCTTCGGACAGGTAGAGAACACTGAAGCTTTCTTT.

In this sample, this clonotype turned up many times. This chain joins TRBV5-1 and TRBJ2-7; the match to TRBD1 covers 7 bases. From germline, CDR1 is SGHRS and CDR2 YFSETQ. With V trimmed by 2 bases and J by 0 bases, 5 bases remained unmatched. CDR3 length: 15 residues. CDR3 sequence: CASSFLRDSSYEQYF. The CDR3 nucleotides read TGCGCCAGCAGCTTTCTCCGGGACAGCTCCTACGAGCAGTACTTC. The variable domain in full, completed from reference TRBV5-1 and TRBJ2-7, reads KAGVTQTPRYLIKTRGQQVTLSCSPISGHRSVSWYQQTPGQGLQFLFEYFSETQRNKGNFPGRFSGRQFSNSRSEMNVSTLELGDSALYLCASSFLRDSSYEQYFGPGTRLTVT.

The table lists this clonotype with many counts. The chain is built from TRBV5-1 and TRBJ2-7; 10 positions agree with TRBD1. This CDR3 has 14 residues. The ends lost 3 bases at V and 7 bases at J; junction bases unmatched: 7. Germline V gene data show CDR1 as SGHRS and CDR2 as YFSETQ. The CDR3 spells CASSWGQGSEEQYF. CDR3 nucleotides: TGCGCCAGCAGCTGGGGACAGGGGTCTGAAGAGCAGTACTTC.

This clonotype was picked up a small number of times. The CDR3 nucleotides are TGCGCCAGCAGTGAGGGACAGCCCTACAATGAGCAGTTCTTC. Protein sequence: CASSEGQPYNEQFF. The chain links TRBV10-2 to TRBJ2-1, with TRBD1 as a possible D gene (6 bases). V was pared by 2 bases and J by 2 bases, with 7 bases between. In germline, CDR1 is WSHSY, CDR2 SAAADI. The CDR3 loop spans 14 amino acids.

At least ten counts were recorded for this clonotype. This sequence joins TRBV11-1 and TRBJ2-4, with no clear D. With 1 base removed from V and 0 bases from J, the gap between germline ends came to 7 bases. Looked up from germline, CDR1 is SGHAT and CDR2 is FQDESV (reference sequence). This CDR3 has 15 residues. In nucleotides, the CDR3 is TGTGCCAGCAGCTTAGACAGCCTAGCCAAAAACATTCAGTACTTC. Encoded protein: CASSLDSLAKNIQYF.

The chain couples TRBV24-1 to TRBJ2-3, with D tentatively TRBD2 (6 bases). This CDR3 is built from 14 residues. The V gene lost 5 bases and the J gene lost 2 bases, with 10 bases spanning the gap. Germline CDR1 KGHDR, CDR2 SFDVKD. CDR3 in DNA: TGTGCCACCAGTGGATGGGACTTCACAGATACGCAGTATTTT. The encoded protein is CATSGWDFTDTQYF.

Ten or more counts support this clonotype. This chain links TRBV12-3 or TRBV12-4 with TRBJ1-5; D may be TRBD1 (6 bases). This CDR3 comprises 16 residues. The ends were cut back, 6 bases at V and 2 bases at J, with 17 bases in the middle. For the CDR3, the DNA is TGTGCCAGCAGCCTCGTTCCGGGGGGCGGCAATCAGCCCCAGCATTTT. Its translation: CASSLVPGGGNQPQHF.

This rearrangement joins TRBV7-9 to TRBJ1-2; D gene ambiguous. CDR1 and CDR2 (germline): SEHNR, FQNEAQ (reference sequence). V was trimmed by 1 base and J by 3 bases, leaving 9 bases between them. CDR3 length: 14 amino acids. CDR3 region: CASSLGPEDYGYTF. The CDR3 coding sequence is TGTGCCAGCAGCTTAGGCCCGGAGGACTATGGCTACACCTTC.

This clonotype has a count of ten or more. The chain carries TRBV5-1 and TRBJ2-1; D is ambiguous. The CDR3 has 12 residues. Trimming shortened V by 3 bases and J by 9 bases, and 10 bases separated the two germline ends. Germline V gene lookup returns CDR1 SGHRS and CDR2 YFSETQ. The CDR3 is CASSSMGVEQFF. The CDR3 region has the DNA TGCGCCAGCAGCTCAATGGGTGTTGAGCAGTTCTTC.

The V call is TRBV27, the J call TRBJ2-3; D remains ambiguous. The CDR3 totals 13 residues. The V and J ends lost 0 bases and 9 bases respectively, with 10 bases between them. Germline CDR1 reads MNHEY; CDR2 reads SMNVEV (reference sequence). The chain's CDR3 is CASSLSLSVTQYF. CDR3 in DNA: TGTGCCAGCAGTTTATCCCTGTCGGTCACGCAGTATTTT.

This clonotype was picked up a small number of times. The chain is built from TRBV28 and TRBJ2-7; D call uncertain. Looked up from germline, CDR1 is MDHEN and CDR2 is SYDVKM. V shed 5 bases and J shed 0 bases, with 14 bases lying between them. The CDR3 runs 15 residues. The CDR3 nucleotides are TGTGCCAGCAGTCCCATATCCCGACTCTCCTACGAGCAGTACTTC. Protein: CASSPISRLSYEQYF.

The chain uses TRBV7-9 and TRBJ2-6; D ambiguous. CDR3 length: 14 amino acids. V shed 5 bases and J shed 0 bases, with 5 bases lying between them. In germline, CDR1 is SEHNR, CDR2 FQNEAQ (reference sequence). The CDR3 DNA is TGTGCCAGCAGCGCAAGCTCTGGGGCCAACGTCCTGACTTTC. Its translation is CASSASSGANVLTF.